This T cell receptor (beta chain) came from a study of identical twins (dated by TCRdb to 2016 to 2017). Study-level background: To test whether fetal clonotypes persist, the study used deep sequencing on TCR alpha and beta repertoires from monozygotic twins, unrelated adults of various ages, and cord blood. To rule out contamination, replicate twin experiments were performed at different times with different library preparation protocols. General study outcomes and caveats: Compared with coincidental sharing between unrelated individuals, an excess of low generation-probability sequences was observed among out-of-frame TCR alpha sequences shared between twins. A weaker excess of twin sharing was found in beta out-of-frame sequences because the signal-to-noise ratio was lowered by fewer shared sequences. Fewer insertions were carried by abundant cord blood beta clonotypes, a similar but weaker trend appeared in young adult naive repertoires, and no such trend appeared in memory repertoires. Zero-insertion analyses could be partly confounded by invariant T cells such as MAIT and iNKT, though diverse VJ usage argued against such confounding for most clonotypes. Because the same donors could not be followed over many years, the conclusions relied on cross-sectional statistical analysis. In monozygotic twins, out-of-frame TCR alpha sharing was systematically underestimated by recombination models, although the models agreed with sharing between unrelated individuals.

The library was prepared using 5' RACE. The instrument was an Illumina HiSeq 2000. Template switching introduced a universal primer binding site; the final cDNA contained a unique molecular identifier, enabling accurate counting of TCR cDNA molecules. Specific primers in the conserved constant-segment region were used to synthesize first-strand cDNA for TCR alpha and beta chains. To control for contamination, every cDNA library was double barcoded, receiving both a SMART-Mk sample barcode and Illumina barcodes. TruSeq adapter sequences and Illumina sample barcodes were added in two successive PCR steps. The Illumina HiSeq platform was used with custom primers to sequence TCR alpha and beta cDNA libraries. In the original analysis: Raw reads were processed with MiGEC to extract unique molecular identifiers, and MiXCR was used to determine CDR3 positions. For each individual, recombination models were inferred using an EM algorithm with the repgenHMM and IGoR tools. The analysis of shared clonotypes was done with the tcR package in R, with sharing normalized by the product of cloneset sizes. To study raw recombination free of thymic and clonal selection effects, out-of-frame nonproductive sequences were analyzed. TCRdb redid the processing of the public reads, applying fastp at Q25 and MiXCR, and retained in-frame beta chains. When rows share a CDR3 protein, they turn into one entry using the most common DNA and genes. The V and J calls come from TCRdb's annotation, not from the publication. This sample is represented by around 490,000 distinct CDR3 sequences; approximately 20% of them were singletons. The top ten clones comprise roughly 0.5% of the sample.

This clonotype was observed a handful of times. Its cognate antigen has yet to be identified. There are no base qualities to consult, and no much larger clone falls within one base. The CDR3 sequence holds 14 residues, the cysteine and phenylalanine included. CDR3 DNA is the only sequence kept; it has 42 bases, read in frame from the first base. The V and J ends are trimmed by 3 bases and 6 bases, leaving 14 bases between them. All donors were healthy Caucasians. The twin cohort comprised three pairs of female monozygotic twins, all aged roughly 18 to 29 years. Positive isolation kits from Invitrogen were used to isolate CD4+ and CD8+ T cell populations. This same sample was also part of a study on yellow fever vaccine responses in identical twins. From that second study: The authors reported that the T cell response to vaccination in identical twins appeared partly convergent and partly personalized. Focusing on identical twins, the study followed the T cell clones that responded to the vaccine, and did so with precision.

This sequence uses TRBV12-3 or TRBV12-4 and TRBJ1-2; TRBD1 could be the D gene, as 5 bases match. Sequencing used CD4+ T cells sorted from blood. The clonotype originates from a young woman in good health. The CDR3 loop reads CASSFVRQGNGYTF. DNA sequence: TGTGCCAGCAGTTTTGTCCGGCAGGGAAATGGCTACACCTTC.